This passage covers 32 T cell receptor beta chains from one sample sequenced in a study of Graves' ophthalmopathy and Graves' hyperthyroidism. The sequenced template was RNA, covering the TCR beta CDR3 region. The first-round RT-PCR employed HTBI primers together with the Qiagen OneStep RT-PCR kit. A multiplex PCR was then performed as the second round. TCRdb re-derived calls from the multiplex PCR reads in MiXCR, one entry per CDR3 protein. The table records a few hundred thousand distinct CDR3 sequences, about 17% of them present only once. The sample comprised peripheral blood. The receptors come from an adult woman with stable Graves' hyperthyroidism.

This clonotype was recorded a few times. Here the CDR3 DNA reads TGTGCCAGCAGTTTTGTGGGCCCCTACGAGCAGTACTTC. This sequence encodes CASSFVGPYEQYF. The chain has TRBV28 and TRBJ2-7; no clear D. V was trimmed by 3 bases and J by 2 bases, leaving 8 bases between them. This CDR3 contains 13 residues. Germline loops: CDR1 MDHEN, CDR2 SYDVKM.

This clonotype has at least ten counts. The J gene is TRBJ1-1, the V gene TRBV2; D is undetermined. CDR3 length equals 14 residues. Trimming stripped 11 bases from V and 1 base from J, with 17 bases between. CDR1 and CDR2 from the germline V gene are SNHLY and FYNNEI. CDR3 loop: CAGRRGVGNTEAFF. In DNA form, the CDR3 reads TGTGCCGGACGACGTGGCGTAGGGAACACTGAAGCTTTCTTT.

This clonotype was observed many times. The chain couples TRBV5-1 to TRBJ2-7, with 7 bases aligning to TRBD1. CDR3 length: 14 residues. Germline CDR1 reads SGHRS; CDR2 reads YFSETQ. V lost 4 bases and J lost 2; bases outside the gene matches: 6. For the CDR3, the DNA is TGCGCCAGCAGCACCGGGACAGAGACCTACGAGCAGTACTTC. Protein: CASSTGTETYEQYF. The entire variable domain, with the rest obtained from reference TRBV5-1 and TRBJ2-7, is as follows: KAGVTQTPRYLIKTRGQQVTLSCSPISGHRSVSWYQQTPGQGLQFLFEYFSETQRNKGNFPGRFSGRQFSNSRSEMNVSTLELGDSALYLCASSTGTETYEQYFGPGTRLTVT.

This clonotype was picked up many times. The CDR3 reads CASSSRQGIVSNSPLHF. The DNA of the CDR3 is TGTGCCAGCAGCTCACGACAGGGGATTGTTTCCAACTCACCCCTCCACTTT. This rearrangement joins TRBV7-2 to TRBJ1-6, with 8 bases aligning to TRBD1. This CDR3 has 17 amino acids. CDR1 is SGHTA and CDR2 is FQGNSA in the germline V gene. V was clipped by 4 bases and J by 10 bases; unmatched bases: 15.

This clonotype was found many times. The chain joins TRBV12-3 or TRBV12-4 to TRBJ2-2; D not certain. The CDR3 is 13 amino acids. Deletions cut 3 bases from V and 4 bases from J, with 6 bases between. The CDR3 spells CASSLRSTGELFF. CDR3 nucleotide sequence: TGTGCCAGCAGTTTGCGGTCCACCGGGGAGCTGTTTTTT.

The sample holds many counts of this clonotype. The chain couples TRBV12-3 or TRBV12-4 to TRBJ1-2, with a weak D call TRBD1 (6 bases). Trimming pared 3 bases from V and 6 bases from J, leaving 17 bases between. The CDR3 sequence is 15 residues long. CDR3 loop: CASSLGAAEGDGYTF. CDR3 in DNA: TGTGCCAGCAGTTTGGGTGCGGCTGAGGGGGATGGCTACACCTTC.

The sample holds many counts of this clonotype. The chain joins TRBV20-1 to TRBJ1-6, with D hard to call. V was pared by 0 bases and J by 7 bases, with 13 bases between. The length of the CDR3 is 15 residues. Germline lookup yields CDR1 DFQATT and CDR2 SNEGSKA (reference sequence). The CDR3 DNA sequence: TGCAGTGCTAGAGATCTCGGCGAGGGAAATTCACCCCTCCACTTT. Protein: CSARDLGEGNSPLHF.

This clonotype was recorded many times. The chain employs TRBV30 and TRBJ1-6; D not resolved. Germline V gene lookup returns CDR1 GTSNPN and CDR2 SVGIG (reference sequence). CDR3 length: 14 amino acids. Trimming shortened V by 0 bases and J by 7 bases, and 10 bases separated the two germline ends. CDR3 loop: CAWSVWPENSPLHF. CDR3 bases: TGTGCCTGGAGTGTATGGCCCGAGAATTCACCCCTCCACTTT.

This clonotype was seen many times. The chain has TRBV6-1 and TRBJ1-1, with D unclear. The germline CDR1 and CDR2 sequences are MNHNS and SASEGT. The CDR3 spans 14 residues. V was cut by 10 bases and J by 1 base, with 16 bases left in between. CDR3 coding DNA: TGTGCCACCAAGGGAAATCGGCGGAACACTGAAGCTTTCTTT. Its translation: CATKGNRRNTEAFF.

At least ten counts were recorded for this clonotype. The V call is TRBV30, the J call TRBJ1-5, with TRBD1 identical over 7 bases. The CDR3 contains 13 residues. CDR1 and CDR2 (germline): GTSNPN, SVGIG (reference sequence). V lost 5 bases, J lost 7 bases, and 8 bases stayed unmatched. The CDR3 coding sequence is TGTGCCTGGGTCGGACAGGAAGGCCAGCCCCAGCATTTT. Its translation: CAWVGQEGQPQHF.

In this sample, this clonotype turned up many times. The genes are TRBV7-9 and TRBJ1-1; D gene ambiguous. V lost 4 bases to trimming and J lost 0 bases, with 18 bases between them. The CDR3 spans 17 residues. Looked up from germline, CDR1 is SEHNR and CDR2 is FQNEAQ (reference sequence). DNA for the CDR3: TGTGCCAGCAGCTCGACTTCACCGCGCTTGCTGAACACTGAAGCTTTCTTT. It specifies CASSSTSPRLLNTEAFF.

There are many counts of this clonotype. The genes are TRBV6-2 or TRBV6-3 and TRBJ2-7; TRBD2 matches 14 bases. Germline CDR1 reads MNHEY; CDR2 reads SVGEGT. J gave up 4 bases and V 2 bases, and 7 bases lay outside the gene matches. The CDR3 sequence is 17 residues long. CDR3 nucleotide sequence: TGTGCCAGCAGTTACCATAGCGGGACTAGCGGGAGATACGAGCAGTACTTC. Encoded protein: CASSYHSGTSGRYEQYF.

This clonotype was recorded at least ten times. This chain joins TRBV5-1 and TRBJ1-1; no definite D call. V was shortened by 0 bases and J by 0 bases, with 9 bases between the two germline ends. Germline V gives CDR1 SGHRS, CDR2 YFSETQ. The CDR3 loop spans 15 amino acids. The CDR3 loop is CASSLGGRMNTEAFF. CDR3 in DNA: TGCGCCAGCAGCTTGGGAGGGCGAATGAACACTGAAGCTTTCTTT.

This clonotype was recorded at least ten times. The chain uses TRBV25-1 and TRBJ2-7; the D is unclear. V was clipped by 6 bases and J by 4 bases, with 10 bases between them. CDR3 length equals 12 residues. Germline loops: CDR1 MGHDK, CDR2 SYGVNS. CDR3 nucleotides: TGTGCCAGCAGGGGCTGGTTTTACGAGCAGTACTTC. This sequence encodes CASRGWFYEQYF.

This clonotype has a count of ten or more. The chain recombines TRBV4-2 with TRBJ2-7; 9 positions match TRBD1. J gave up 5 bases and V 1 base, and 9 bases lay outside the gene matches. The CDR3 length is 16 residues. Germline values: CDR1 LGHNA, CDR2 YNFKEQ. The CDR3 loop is CASSQVPPGQGHEQYF. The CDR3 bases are TGTGCCAGCAGCCAAGTCCCCCCGGGACAGGGTCACGAGCAGTACTTC.

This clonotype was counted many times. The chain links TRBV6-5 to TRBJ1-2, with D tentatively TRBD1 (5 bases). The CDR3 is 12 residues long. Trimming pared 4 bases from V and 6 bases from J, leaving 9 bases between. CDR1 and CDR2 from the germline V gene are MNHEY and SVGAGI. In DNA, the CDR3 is TGTGCCAGCAGTTCTCAGGGTGATGGCTACACCTTC. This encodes CASSSQGDGYTF.

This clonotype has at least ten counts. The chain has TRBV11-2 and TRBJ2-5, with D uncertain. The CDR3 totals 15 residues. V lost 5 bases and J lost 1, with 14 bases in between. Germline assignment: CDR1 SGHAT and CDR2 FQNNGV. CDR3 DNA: TGTGCCAGCAGCCCGATGACCAGCGTCCAAGAGACCCAGTACTTC. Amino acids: CASSPMTSVQETQYF.

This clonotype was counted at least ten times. The CDR3 loop is CASSLSGTTQETQYF. The CDR3 nucleotides read TGCGCCAGCAGCCTTAGCGGGACAACTCAAGAGACCCAGTACTTC. J is TRBJ2-5 and V is TRBV5-1; TRBD2 aligns across 8 bases. The CDR3 consists of 15 residues. Germline lookup yields CDR1 SGHRS and CDR2 YFSETQ. Trimming at V came to 4 bases and at J to 2 bases, leaving 7 bases not matched to a gene.

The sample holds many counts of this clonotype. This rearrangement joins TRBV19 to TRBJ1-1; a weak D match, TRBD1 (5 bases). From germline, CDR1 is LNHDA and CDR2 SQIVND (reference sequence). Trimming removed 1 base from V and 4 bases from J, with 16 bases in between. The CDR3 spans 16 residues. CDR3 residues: CASSIGRRGGGTEAFF. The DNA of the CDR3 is TGTGCCAGTAGTATAGGACGACGGGGGGGTGGCACTGAAGCTTTCTTT.

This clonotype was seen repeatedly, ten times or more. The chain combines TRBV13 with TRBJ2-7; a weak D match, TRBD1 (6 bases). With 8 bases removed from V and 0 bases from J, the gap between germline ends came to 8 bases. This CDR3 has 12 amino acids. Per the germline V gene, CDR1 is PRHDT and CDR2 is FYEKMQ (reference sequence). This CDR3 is CASGTSSYEQYF. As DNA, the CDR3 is TGTGCCAGCGGGACAAGCTCCTACGAGCAGTACTTC. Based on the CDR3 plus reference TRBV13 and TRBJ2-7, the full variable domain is AAGVIQSPRHLIKEKRETATLKCYPIPRHDTVYWYQQGPGQDPQFLISFYEKMQSDKGSIPDRFSAQQFSDYHSELNMSSLELGDSALYFCASGTSSYEQYFGPGTRLTVT.

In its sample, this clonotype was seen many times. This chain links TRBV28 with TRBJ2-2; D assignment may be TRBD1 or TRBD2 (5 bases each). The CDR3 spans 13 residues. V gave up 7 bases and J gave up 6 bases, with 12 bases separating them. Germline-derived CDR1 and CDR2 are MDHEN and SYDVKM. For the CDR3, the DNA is TGTGCCAGCAAAGGGACGATCCCCGGGGAGCTGTTTTTT. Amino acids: CASKGTIPGELFF.

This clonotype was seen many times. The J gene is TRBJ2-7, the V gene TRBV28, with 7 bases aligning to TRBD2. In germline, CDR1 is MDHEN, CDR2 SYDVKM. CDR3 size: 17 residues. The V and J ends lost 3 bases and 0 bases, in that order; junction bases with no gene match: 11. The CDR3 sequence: CASSFNPTSESSYEQYF. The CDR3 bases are TGTGCCAGCAGTTTCAATCCTACTAGCGAAAGCTCCTACGAGCAGTACTTC.

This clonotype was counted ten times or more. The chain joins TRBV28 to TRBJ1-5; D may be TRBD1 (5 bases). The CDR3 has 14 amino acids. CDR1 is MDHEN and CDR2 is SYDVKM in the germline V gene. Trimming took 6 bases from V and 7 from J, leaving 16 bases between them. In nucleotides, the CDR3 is TGTGCCAGCAGCACCCAGGGAGACGGACAGCCCCAGCATTTT. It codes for CASSTQGDGQPQHF.

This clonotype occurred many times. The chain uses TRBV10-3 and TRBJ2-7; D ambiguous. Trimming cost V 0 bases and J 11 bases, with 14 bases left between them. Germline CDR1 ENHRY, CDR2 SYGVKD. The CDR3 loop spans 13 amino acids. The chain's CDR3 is CAISESGRWMEYF. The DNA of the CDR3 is TGTGCCATCAGTGAGTCAGGACGTTGGATGGAGTACTTC.

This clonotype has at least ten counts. This CDR3 is CASSYPPRGHGYTF. In DNA form, the CDR3 reads TGTGCCAGCAGTTACCCCCCGCGCGGTCATGGCTACACCTTC. The V and J genes are TRBV6-2 or TRBV6-3 and TRBJ1-2; D gene unclear. The V gene's germline CDR1 is MNHEY and CDR2 SVGEGT. V lost 2 bases and J 6 bases, leaving 13 bases between the germline ends. The CDR3 runs to 14 residues.

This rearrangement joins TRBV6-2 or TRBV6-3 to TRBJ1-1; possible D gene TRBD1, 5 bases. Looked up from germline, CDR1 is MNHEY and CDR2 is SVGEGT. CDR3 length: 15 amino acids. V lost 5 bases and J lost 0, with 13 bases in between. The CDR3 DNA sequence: TGTGCCAGCAGTCCACAGGTCGGCTTGAACACTGAAGCTTTCTTT. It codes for CASSPQVGLNTEAFF.

CDR3 nucleotides: TGTGCCAGCAGTTTAACTAGCGGGAGGGCGCACGAGCAGTACTTC. This sequence encodes CASSLTSGRAHEQYF. This sequence joins TRBV6-2 or TRBV6-3 and TRBJ2-7; 13 bases map to TRBD2. CDR1 MNHEY and CDR2 SVGEGT come from the germline V gene. The CDR3 runs to 15 residues. V was pared by 4 bases and J by 5 bases, with 5 bases of the junction left unmatched.

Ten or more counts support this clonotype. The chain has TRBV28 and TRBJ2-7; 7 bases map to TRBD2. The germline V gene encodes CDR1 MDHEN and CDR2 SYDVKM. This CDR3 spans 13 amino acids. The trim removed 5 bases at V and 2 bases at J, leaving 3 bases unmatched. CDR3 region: CASSTGLAYEQYF. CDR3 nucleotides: TGTGCCAGCAGTACCGGACTAGCCTACGAGCAGTACTTC.

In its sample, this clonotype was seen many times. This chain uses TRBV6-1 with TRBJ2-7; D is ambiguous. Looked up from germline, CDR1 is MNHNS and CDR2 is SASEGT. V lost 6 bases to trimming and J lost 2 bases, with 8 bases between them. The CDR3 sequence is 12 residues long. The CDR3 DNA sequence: TGTGCCAGCAGGGCAGGCGCCTACGAGCAGTACTTC. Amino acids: CASRAGAYEQYF.

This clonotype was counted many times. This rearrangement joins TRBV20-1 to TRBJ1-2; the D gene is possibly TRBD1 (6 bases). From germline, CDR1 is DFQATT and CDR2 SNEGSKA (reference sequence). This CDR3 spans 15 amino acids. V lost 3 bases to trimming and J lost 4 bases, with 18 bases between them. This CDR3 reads CSASHTGLGLYGYTF. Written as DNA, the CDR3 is TGCAGTGCTAGCCATACAGGGTTGGGGCTCTATGGCTACACCTTC.

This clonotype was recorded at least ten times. The CDR3 DNA is TGTGCCAGCAGTTTCTCCCGACAGCACTATGGCTACACCTTC. It encodes CASSFSRQHYGYTF. This sequence joins TRBV12-3 or TRBV12-4 and TRBJ1-2; TRBD1 might be the D (5 bases). Trimming removed 3 bases at V and 3 bases at J, with 11 bases between. The length of the CDR3 is 14 residues.

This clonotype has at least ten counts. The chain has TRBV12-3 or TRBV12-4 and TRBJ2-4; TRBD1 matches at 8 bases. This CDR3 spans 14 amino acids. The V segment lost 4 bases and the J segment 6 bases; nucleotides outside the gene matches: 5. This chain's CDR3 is CASSWAQGVNIQYF. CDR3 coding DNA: TGTGCCAGCAGTTGGGCACAGGGGGTAAACATTCAGTACTTC.